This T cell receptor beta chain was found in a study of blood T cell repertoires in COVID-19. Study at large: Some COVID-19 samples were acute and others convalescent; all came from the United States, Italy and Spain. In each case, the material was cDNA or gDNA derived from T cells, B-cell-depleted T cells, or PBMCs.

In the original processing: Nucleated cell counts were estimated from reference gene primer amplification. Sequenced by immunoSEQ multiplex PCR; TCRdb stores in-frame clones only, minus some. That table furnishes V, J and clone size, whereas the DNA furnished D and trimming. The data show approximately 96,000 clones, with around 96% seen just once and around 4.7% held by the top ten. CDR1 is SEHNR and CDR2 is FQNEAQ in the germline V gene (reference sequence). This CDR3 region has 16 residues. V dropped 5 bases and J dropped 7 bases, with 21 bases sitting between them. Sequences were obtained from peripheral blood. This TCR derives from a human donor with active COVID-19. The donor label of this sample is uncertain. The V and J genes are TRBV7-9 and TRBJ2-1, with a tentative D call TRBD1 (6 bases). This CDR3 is CASSLPPGVSINEQFF. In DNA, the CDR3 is TGTGCCAGCAGCCTACCCCCAGGGGTTAGTATAAATGAGCAGTTCTTC.